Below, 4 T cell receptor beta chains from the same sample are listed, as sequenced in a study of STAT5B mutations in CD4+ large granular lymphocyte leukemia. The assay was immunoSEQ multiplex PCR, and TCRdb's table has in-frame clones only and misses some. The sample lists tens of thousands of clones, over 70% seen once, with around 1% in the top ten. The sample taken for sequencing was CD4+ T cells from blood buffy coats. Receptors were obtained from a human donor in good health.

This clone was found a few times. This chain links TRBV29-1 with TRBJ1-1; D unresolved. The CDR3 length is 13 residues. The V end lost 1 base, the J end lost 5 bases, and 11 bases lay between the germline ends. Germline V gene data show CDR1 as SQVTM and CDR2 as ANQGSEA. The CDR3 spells CSVEVVGWTEAFF. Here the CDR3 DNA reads TGCAGCGTTGAAGTGGTAGGGTGGACTGAAGCTTTCTTT.

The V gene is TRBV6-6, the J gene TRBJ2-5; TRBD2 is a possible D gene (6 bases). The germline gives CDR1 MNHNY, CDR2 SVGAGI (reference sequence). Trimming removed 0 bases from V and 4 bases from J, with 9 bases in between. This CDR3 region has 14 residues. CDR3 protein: CASSYSGGIETQYF. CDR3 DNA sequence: TGTGCCAGCAGTTACTCCGGCGGGATAGAGACCCAGTACTTC.

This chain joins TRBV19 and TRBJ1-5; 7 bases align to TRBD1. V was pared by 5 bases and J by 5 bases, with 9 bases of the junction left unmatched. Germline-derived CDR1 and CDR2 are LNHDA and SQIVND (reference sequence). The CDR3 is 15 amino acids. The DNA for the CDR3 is TGTGCCAGTAGTCTCGACAGGGTGGGGGATCAGCCCCAGCATTTT. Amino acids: CASSLDRVGDQPQHF.

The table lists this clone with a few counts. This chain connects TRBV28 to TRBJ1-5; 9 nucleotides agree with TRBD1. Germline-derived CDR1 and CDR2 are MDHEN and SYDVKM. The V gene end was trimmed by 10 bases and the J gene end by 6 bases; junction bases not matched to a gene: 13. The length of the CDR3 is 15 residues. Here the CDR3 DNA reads TGTGCCATAAGAGCCGGGACAGGGAGTCCTCAGCCCCAGCATTTT. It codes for CAIRAGTGSPQPQHF.